This T cell receptor (beta chain) was retrieved from a study of T cell repertoires in cytomegalovirus infection. Germline assignment: CDR1 SGHTA and CDR2 FQGNSA. Trimming cost V 6 bases and J 0 bases, with 12 bases left between them. CDR3 length equals 15 residues. TCRdb re-called the reads through MiXCR, storing one row per CDR3 protein. Among 640,000 or so distinct CDR3 sequences listed, around 30% were seen once. The table lists this clonotype with a few counts. Its cognate antigen is unknown. V usage is TRBV7-2 and J usage is TRBJ2-1; a weak D match, TRBD2 (6 bases). Specimen: cultured PBMCs, collected from culture after CMV antigen stimulation. The TCR sequence derives from a human donor in good health (CMV status not recorded). Some clones in this sample may be carry-over from other donors' samples. The CDR3: CASSLTGDSYNEQFF. DNA of the CDR3: TGTGCCAGCAGTTTGACGGGGGACTCCTACAATGAGCAGTTCTTC.